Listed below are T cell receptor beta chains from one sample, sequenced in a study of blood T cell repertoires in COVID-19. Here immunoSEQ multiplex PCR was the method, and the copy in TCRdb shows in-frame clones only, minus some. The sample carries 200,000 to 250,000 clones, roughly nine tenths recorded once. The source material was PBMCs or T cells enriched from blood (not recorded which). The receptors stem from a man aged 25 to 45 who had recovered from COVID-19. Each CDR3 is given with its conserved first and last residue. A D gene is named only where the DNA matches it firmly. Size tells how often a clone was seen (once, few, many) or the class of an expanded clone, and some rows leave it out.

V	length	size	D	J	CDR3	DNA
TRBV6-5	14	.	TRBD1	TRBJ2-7	CASSKTGSPYEQYF	TGTGCCAGCAGCAAGACAGGGTCTCCCTACGAGCAGTACTTC
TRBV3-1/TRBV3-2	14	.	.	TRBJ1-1	CASSPRTANTEAFF	TGTGCCAGCAGCCCTAGGACAGCAAACACTGAAGCTTTCTTT
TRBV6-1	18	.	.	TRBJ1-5	CASREQGNTLRGNQPQHF	TGTGCCAGCAGAGAACAGGGCAATACCTTAAGAGGCAATCAGCCCCAGCATTTT
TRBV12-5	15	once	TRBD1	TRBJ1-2	CASGKDRALNYGYTF	TGTGCTAGTGGCAAGGACAGGGCCCTTAACTATGGCTACACCTTC
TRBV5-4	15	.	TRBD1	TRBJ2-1	CASSLGDRSYNEQFF	TGTGCCAGCAGCTTGGGGGACAGAAGTTACAATGAGCAGTTCTTC
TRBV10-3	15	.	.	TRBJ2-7	CAISESSGFSYEQYF	TGTGCCATCAGTGAGTCCAGCGGTTTCTCCTACGAGCAGTACTTC
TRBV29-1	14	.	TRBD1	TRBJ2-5	CSAVGQAVIETQYF	TGCAGCGCCGTGGGACAGGCGGTAATCGAGACCCAGTACTTC
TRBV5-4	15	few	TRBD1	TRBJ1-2	CASSLGGQGDYGYTF	TGTGCCAGCAGCTTGGGGGGACAGGGGGATTATGGCTACACCTTC
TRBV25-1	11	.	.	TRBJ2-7	CARGGVYEQYF	TGTGCCAGAGGAGGGGTCTACGAGCAGTACTTC
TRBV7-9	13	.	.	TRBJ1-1	CASSAQGGTEAFF	TGTGCCAGCAGCGCCCAAGGGGGCACTGAAGCTTTCTTT
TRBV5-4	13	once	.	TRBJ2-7	CASSGTTGSEQYF	TGTGCCAGCAGCGGAACAACAGGGTCCGAGCAGTACTTC
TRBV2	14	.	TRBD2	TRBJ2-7	CASRLTSGALEQYF	TGTGCCAGCAGGTTGACTAGCGGGGCCCTGGAGCAGTACTTC
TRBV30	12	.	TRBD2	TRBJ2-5	CAWAGDQGTQYF	TGTGCCTGGGCGGGGGACCAAGGGACCCAGTACTTC
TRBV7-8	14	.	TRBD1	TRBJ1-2	CASSGGGTGYGYTF	TGTGCCAGCAGCGGAGGCGGGACAGGCTATGGCTACACCTTC
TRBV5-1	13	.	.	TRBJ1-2	CASSLESDYGYTF	TGCGCCAGCAGCTTGGAGTCAGATTATGGCTACACCTTC
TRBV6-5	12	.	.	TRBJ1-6	CASRTGFSPLHF	TGTGCCAGCAGGACAGGTTTTTCACCCCTCCACTTT
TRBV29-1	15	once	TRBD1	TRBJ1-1	CSVENPGGHGTEAFF	TGCAGCGTTGAAAATCCAGGGGGCCACGGCACTGAAGCTTTCTTT
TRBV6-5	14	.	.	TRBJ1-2	CASSRTREEYGYTF	TGTGCCAGCAGCCGAACTCGAGAGGAGTATGGCTACACCTTC
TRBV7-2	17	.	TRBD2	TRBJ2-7	CASSSGLNSGNLYEQYF	TGTGCCAGCAGCTCCGGGCTGAATAGCGGGAATCTCTACGAGCAGTACTTC
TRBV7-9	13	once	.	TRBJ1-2	CASTSPGTMGYTF	TGTGCCAGCACCTCTCCAGGGACTATGGGCTACACCTTC
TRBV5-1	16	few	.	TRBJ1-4	CASSLVGRATNEKLFF	TGCGCCAGCAGCTTGGTGGGCAGGGCGACTAATGAAAAACTGTTTTTT
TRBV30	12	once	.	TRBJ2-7	CAWSAGVHEQYF	TGTGCCTGGAGTGCGGGGGTCCACGAGCAGTACTTC
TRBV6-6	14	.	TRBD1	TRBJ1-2	CASSYGTGGLCYTF	TGTGCCAGCAGTTACGGGACAGGGGGTTTGTGCTACACCTTC
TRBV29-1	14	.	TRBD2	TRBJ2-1	CSAPTSGSLLEQFF	TGCAGCGCCCCGACTAGCGGGAGTCTACTTGAGCAGTTCTTC
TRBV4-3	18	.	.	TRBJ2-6	CASSQDNRAYSGANVLTF	TGCGCCAGCAGCCAAGATAACAGGGCGTACTCTGGGGCCAACGTCCTGACTTTC
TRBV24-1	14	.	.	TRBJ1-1	CATSSGEVNTEAFF	TGTGCCACCAGTTCGGGGGAAGTGAACACTGAAGCTTTCTTT
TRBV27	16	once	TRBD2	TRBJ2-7	CASSQIRTSGAYEQYF	TGTGCCAGCAGTCAGATTAGGACTAGCGGGGCTTACGAGCAGTACTTC
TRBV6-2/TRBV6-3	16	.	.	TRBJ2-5	CASSYSAAGALETQYF	TGTGCCAGCAGTTACTCGGCGGCGGGGGCCCTAGAGACCCAGTACTTC